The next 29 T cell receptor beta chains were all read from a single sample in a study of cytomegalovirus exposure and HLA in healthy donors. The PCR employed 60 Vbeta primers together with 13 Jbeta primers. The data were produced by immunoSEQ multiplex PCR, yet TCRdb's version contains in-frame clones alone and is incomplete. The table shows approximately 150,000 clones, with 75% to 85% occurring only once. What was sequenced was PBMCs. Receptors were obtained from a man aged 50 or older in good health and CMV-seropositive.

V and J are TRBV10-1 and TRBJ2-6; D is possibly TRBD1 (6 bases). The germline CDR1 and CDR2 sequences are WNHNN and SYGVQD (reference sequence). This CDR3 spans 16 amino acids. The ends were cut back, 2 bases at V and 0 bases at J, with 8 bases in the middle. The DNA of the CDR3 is TGCGCCAGCAGTGAGGGACAGAGCTCTGGGGCCAACGTCCTGACTTTC. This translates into CASSEGQSSGANVLTF.

The CDR3 coding sequence is TGTGCCTCGCAGGCCTCCTACGAGCAGTACTTC. Amino acids: CASQASYEQYF. The chain uses TRBV28 and TRBJ2-7, with no clear D. Germline V CDR1 and CDR2: MDHEN, SYDVKM. The length of the CDR3 is 11 residues. Trimming shortened V by 11 bases and J by 0 bases, and 8 bases separated the two germline ends.

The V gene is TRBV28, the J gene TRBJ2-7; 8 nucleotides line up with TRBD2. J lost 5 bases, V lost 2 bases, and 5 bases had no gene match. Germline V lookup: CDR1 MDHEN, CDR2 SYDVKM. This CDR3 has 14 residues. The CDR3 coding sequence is TGTGCCAGCAGTTTACGGGGGGGTTACCACGAGCAGTACTTC. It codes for CASSLRGGYHEQYF.

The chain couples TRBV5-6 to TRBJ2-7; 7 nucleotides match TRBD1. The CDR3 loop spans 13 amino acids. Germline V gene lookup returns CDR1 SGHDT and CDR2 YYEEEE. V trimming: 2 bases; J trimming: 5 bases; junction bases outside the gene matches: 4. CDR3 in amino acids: CASSFRGRDEQYF. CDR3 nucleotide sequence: TGTGCCAGCAGCTTTAGGGGGCGCGACGAGCAGTACTTC.

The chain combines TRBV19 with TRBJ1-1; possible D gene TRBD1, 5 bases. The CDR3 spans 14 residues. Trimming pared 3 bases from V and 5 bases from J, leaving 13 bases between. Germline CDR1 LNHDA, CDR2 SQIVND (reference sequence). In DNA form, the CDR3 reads TGTGCCAGTAGTATGCGGGAAGAGGGGACTGAAGCTTTCTTT. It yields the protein CASSMREEGTEAFF. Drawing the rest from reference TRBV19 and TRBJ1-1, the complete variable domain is DGGITQSPKYLFRKEGQNVTLSCEQNLNHDAMYWYRQDPGQGLRLIYYSQIVNDFQKGDIAEGYSVSREKKESFPLTVTSAQKNPTAFYLCASSMREEGTEAFFGQGTRLTVV.

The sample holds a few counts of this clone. Here the CDR3 reads CASSQVENFYNEQFF. The CDR3 bases are TGCGCCAGCAGCCAAGTCGAGAACTTCTACAATGAGCAGTTCTTC. This rearrangement joins TRBV4-1 to TRBJ2-1; no firm D call. V lost 1 base, J lost 3 bases, and 10 bases lay in between. The CDR3 sequence is 15 residues long. Looked up from germline, CDR1 is MGHRA and CDR2 is YSYEKL.

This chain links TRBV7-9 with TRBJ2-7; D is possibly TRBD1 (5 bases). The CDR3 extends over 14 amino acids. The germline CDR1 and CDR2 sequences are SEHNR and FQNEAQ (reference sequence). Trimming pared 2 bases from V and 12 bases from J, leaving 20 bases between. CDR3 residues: CASSLKEKGAPWYF. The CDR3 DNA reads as TGTGCCAGCAGCTTAAAGGAGAAAGGGGCTCCATGGTACTTC.

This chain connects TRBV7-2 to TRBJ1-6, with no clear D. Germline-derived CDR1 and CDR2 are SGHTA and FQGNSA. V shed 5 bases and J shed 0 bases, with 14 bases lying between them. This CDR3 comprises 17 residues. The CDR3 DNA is TGTGCCAGCAGCCCGAGCAGGCCCAGCTCCTATAATTCACCCCTCCACTTT. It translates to CASSPSRPSSYNSPLHF.

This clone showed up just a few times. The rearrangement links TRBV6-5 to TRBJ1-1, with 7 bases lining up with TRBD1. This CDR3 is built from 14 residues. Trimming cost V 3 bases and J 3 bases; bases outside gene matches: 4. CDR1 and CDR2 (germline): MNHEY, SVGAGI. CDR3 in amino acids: CASSYQGGDTEAFF. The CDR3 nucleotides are TGTGCCAGCAGTTATCAGGGGGGAGACACTGAAGCTTTCTTT.

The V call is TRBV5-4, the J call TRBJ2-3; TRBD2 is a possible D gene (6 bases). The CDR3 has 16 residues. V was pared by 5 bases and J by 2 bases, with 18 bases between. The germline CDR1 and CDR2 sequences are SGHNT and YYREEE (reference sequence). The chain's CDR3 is CASRPGTGENTDTQYF. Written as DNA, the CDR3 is TGTGCCAGCAGACCCGGTACGGGGGAAAACACAGATACGCAGTATTTT.

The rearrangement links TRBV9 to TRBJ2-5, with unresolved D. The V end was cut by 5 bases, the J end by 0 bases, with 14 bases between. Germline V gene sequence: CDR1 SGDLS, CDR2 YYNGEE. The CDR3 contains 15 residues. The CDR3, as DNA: TGTGCCAGCAGTATTGCACCTAATTACCAAGAGACCCAGTACTTC. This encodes CASSIAPNYQETQYF.

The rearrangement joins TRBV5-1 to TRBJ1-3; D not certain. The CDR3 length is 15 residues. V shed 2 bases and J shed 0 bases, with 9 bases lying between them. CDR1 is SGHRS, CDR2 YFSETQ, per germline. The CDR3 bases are TGCGCCAGCAGCTTAAAGCATAACTCTGGAAACACCATATATTTT. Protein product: CASSLKHNSGNTIYF.

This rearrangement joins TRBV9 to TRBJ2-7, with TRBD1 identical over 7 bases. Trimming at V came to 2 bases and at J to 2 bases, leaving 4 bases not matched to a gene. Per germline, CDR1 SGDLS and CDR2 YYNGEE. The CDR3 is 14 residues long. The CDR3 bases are TGTGCCAGCAGCGTCTGGGACAGCACCTACGAGCAGTACTTC. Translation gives CASSVWDSTYEQYF.

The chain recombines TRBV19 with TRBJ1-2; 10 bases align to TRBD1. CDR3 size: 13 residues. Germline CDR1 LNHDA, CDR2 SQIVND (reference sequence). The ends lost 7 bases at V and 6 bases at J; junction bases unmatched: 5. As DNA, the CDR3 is TGTGCCAGTACCCTAGGACAGGGGGATGGCTACACCTTC. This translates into CASTLGQGDGYTF.

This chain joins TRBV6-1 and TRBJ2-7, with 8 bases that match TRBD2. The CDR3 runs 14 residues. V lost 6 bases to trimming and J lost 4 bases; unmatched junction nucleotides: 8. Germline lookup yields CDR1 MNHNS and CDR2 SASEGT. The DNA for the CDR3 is TGTGCCAGCAGAAGGCTAGCGGGCGATTACGAGCAGTACTTC. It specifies CASRRLAGDYEQYF.

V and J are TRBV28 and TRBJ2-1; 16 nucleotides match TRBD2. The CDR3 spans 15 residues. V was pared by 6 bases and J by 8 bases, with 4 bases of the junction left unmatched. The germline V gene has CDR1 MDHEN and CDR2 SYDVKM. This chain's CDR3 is CASRGTSGGGYEQFF. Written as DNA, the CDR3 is TGTGCCAGCAGAGGGACTAGCGGGGGGGGCTATGAGCAGTTCTTC.

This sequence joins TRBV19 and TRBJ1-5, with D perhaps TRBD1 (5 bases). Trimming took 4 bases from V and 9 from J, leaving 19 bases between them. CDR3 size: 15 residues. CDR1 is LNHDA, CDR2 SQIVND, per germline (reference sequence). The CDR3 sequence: CASSTSPTGLGPQHF. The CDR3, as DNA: TGTGCCAGTAGTACCAGCCCAACAGGCCTGGGGCCCCAGCATTTT.

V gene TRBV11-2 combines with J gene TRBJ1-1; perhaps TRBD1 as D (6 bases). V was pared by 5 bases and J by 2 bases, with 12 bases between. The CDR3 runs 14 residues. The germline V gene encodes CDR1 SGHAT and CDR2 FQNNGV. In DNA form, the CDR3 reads TGTGCCAGCAGCGTGGGACAAATTAACACTGAAGCTTTCTTT. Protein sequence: CASSVGQINTEAFF.

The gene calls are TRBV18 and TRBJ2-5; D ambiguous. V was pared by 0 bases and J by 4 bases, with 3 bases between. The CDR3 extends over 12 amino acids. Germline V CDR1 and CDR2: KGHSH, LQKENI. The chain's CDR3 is CASSPPGETQYF. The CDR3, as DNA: TGTGCCAGCTCACCACCCGGAGAGACCCAGTACTTC.

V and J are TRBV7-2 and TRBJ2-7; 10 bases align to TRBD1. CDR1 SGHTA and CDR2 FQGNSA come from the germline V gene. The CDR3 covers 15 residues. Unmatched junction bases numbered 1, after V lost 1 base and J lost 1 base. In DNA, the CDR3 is TGTGCCAGCAGCTTAGGGACAGGGGGTTCCTACGAGCAGTACTTC. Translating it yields CASSLGTGGSYEQYF.

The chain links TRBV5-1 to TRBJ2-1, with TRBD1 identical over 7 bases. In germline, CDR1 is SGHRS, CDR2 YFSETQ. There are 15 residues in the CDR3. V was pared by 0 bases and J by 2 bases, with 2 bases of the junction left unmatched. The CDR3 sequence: CASSLVTGAYNEQFF. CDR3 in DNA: TGCGCCAGCAGCTTGGTAACAGGGGCCTACAATGAGCAGTTCTTC.

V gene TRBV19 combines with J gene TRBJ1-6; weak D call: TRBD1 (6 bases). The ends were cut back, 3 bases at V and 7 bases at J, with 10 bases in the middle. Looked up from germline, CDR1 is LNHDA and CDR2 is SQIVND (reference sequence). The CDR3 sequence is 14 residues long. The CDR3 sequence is CASSMGGRNSPLHF. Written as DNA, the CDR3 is TGTGCCAGTAGTATGGGGGGGCGAAATTCACCCCTCCACTTT.

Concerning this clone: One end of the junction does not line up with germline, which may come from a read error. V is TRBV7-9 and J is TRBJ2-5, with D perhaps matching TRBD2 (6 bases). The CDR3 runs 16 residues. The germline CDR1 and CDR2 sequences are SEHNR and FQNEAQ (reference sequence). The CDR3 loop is CSSSPQGMGLYETQYF. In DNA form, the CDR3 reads TGTTCCAGCAGCCCCCAAGGTATGGGACTTTATGAGACCCAGTACTTC.

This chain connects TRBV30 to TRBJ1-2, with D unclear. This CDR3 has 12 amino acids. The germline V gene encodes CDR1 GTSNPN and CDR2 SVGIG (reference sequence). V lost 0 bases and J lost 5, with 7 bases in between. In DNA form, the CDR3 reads TGTGCCTGGAGTGTTACAGTTTATGGCTACACCTTC. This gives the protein CAWSVTVYGYTF.

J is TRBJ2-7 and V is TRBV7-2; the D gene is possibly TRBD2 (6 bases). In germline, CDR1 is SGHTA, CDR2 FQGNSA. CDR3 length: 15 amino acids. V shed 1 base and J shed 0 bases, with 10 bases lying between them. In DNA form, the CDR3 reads TGTGCCAGCAGCTTAGAAGGCGGGGTCTCCTACGAGCAGTACTTC. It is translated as CASSLEGGVSYEQYF.

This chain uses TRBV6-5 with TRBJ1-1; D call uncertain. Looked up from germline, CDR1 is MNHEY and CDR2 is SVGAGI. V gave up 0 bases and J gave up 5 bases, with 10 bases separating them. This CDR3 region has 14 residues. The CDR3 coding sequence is TGTGCCAGCAGTTACTCGAGAGAGGGTACTGAAGCTTTCTTT. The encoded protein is CASSYSREGTEAFF.

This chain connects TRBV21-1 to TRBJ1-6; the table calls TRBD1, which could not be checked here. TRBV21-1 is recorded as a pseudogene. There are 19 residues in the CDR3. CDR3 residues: CASSTRQARPRTYNSPLHF. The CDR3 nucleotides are TGTGCCAGCAGCACCCGACAGGCACGGCCCCGAACCTATAATTCACCCCTCCACTTT.

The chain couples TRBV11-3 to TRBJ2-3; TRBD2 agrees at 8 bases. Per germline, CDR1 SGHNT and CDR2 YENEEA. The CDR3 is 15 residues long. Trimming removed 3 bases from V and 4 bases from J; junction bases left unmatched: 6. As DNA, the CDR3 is TGTGCCAGCAGCTTCGTCGGGGGGGAGGCAGATACGCAGTATTTT. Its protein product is CASSFVGGEADTQYF.

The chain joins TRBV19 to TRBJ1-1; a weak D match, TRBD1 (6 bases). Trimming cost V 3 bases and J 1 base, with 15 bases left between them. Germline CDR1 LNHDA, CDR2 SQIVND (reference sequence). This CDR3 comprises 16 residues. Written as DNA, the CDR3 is TGTGCCAGTAGTATCTTTGGTTCAGGGGAGAACACTGAAGCTTTCTTT. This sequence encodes CASSIFGSGENTEAFF.